The next 30 T cell receptor beta chains were all read from a single sample in a study of T cell responses to AZD1222 COVID-19 vaccine. Profiling relied on immunoSEQ multiplex PCR, and the TCRdb table lists in-frame clones only, not all of them. The sample lists 100,000 or so clones; 70% to 90% were seen once. Sequenced material: peripheral blood, taken on day 0 of AZD1222 vaccination. The receptors originated from an adult in good health.

The chain is built from TRBV27 and TRBJ1-1, with D perhaps matching TRBD1 (5 bases). Per the germline V gene, CDR1 is MNHEY and CDR2 is SMNVEV (reference sequence). The CDR3 length is 15 residues. Trimming cost V 3 bases and J 1 base, with 12 bases left between them. The CDR3 sequence is CASSLYPDKNTEAFF. As DNA, the CDR3 is TGTGCCAGCAGTTTGTATCCGGACAAGAACACTGAAGCTTTCTTT.

The V gene is TRBV25-1, the J gene TRBJ1-1; D possibly corresponds to TRBD1 (5 bases). This CDR3 has 16 amino acids. The V and J ends lost 5 bases and 4 bases respectively, with 20 bases between them. The germline V gene has CDR1 MGHDK and CDR2 SYGVNS. The CDR3 is CASSSNRLEEGTEAFF. CDR3 sequence (DNA): TGTGCCAGCAGTTCTAACAGGTTGGAAGAGGGCACTGAAGCTTTCTTT.

The genes are TRBV28 and TRBJ2-7; D may be TRBD1 (5 bases). Deletions cut 8 bases from V and 2 bases from J, with 19 bases between. This CDR3 comprises 15 residues. Germline V lookup: CDR1 MDHEN, CDR2 SYDVKM. This CDR3 reads CASGARSPPAYEQYF. In DNA, the CDR3 is TGTGCCAGCGGGGCTCGGTCACCTCCGGCCTACGAGCAGTACTTC.

CDR3 sequence: CAIRPGRGRGDEQFF. The CDR3 DNA sequence: TGTGCCATCAGGCCGGGGCGCGGGAGAGGCGATGAGCAGTTCTTC. V gene TRBV10-3 combines with J gene TRBJ2-1, with 7 bases fitting TRBD2. J gave up 8 bases and V 6 bases, and 13 bases lay outside the gene matches. The CDR3 contains 15 residues. CDR1 is ENHRY, CDR2 SYGVKD, per germline.

The chain joins TRBV6-1 to TRBJ1-2, with D hard to call. V gave up 3 bases and J gave up 3 bases, with 11 bases separating them. The CDR3 is 14 amino acids. Per germline, CDR1 MNHNS and CDR2 SASEGT. CDR3 in amino acids: CASSEGNQHYGYTF. The CDR3 DNA follows: TGTGCCAGCAGTGAGGGTAATCAGCACTATGGCTACACCTTC.

V and J are TRBV28 and TRBJ1-1; D gene uncertain. The CDR3 contains 15 residues. Deletions cut 3 bases from V and 1 base from J, with 12 bases between. The germline CDR1 and CDR2 sequences are MDHEN and SYDVKM. CDR3 sequence: CASSLIQTKNTEAFF. Here the CDR3 DNA reads TGTGCCAGCAGTTTGATACAGACCAAGAACACTGAAGCTTTCTTT.

CDR3 in DNA: TGTGCCAGCAGCTCGGACAGGGGGGGAAGCAATCAGCCCCAGCATTTT. The encoded protein is CASSSDRGGSNQPQHF. The rearrangement uses TRBV5-6 and TRBJ1-5, with 10 bases identical to TRBD1. CDR1 is SGHDT and CDR2 is YYEEEE in the germline V gene. This CDR3 contains 16 residues. J was trimmed by 1 base and V by 3 bases; bases with no gene match: 4.

This clone has a single count. This sequence joins TRBV4-1 and TRBJ1-3, with a weak D call TRBD1 (6 bases). CDR3 size: 16 residues. V lost 0 bases and J lost 0, with 9 bases in between. Germline-derived CDR1 and CDR2 are MGHRA and YSYEKL. In DNA, the CDR3 is TGCGCCAGCAGCCAAGAGCAGGGGAGCTCTGGAAACACCATATATTTT. Translating it yields CASSQEQGSSGNTIYF.

In this sample, this clone turned up once. V and J are TRBV28 and TRBJ1-1; no clear D. Germline loops: CDR1 MDHEN, CDR2 SYDVKM. The V gene lost 5 bases and the J gene lost 0 bases, with 7 bases spanning the gap. The CDR3 is 13 amino acids. The CDR3 spells CASSPAMNTEAFF. The CDR3 bases are TGTGCCAGCAGTCCCGCTATGAACACTGAAGCTTTCTTT.

J is TRBJ2-7 and V is TRBV28; D unresolved. This CDR3 region has 14 residues. From germline, CDR1 is MDHEN and CDR2 SYDVKM. Trimming stripped 8 bases from V and 3 bases from J, with 17 bases between. The CDR3 reads CASVSMARNYEQYF. The CDR3 bases are TGTGCCAGCGTTAGTATGGCTCGAAACTACGAGCAGTACTTC.

The chain couples TRBV6-5 to TRBJ2-3; 7 bases are a match to TRBD1. With V trimmed by 0 bases and J by 4 bases, 4 bases remained unmatched. The germline V gene encodes CDR1 MNHEY and CDR2 SVGAGI. The CDR3 has 15 residues. DNA for the CDR3: TGTGCCAGCAGTTACTCGACAGGGTCTGCAGATACGCAGTATTTT. It is translated as CASSYSTGSADTQYF.

The chain combines TRBV6-5 with TRBJ1-4, with 9 bases aligning to TRBD1. Germline CDR1 MNHEY, CDR2 SVGAGI. V dropped 6 bases and J dropped 7; count of bases not matched to a gene: 6. The CDR3 covers 14 residues. For the CDR3, the DNA is TGTGCCAGCAGCTCGGGACAGGGCTTTGAAAAACTGTTTTTT. It is translated as CASSSGQGFEKLFF.

This clone was seen a few times. The V gene is TRBV4-2, the J gene TRBJ2-1; 8 bases match TRBD2. Trimming took 0 bases from V and 4 from J; bases not matched to a gene: 8. The CDR3 runs to 17 residues. Germline CDR1 is LGHNA and CDR2 is YNFKEQ. The CDR3 loop reads CASSQDSGGRPYNEQFF. For the CDR3, the DNA is TGTGCCAGCAGCCAAGATTCTGGCGGGAGGCCTTACAATGAGCAGTTCTTC.

This chain uses TRBV13 with TRBJ1-1; D gene ambiguous. V was trimmed by 4 bases and J by 6 bases, leaving 15 bases between them. The length of the CDR3 is 14 residues. CDR1 is PRHDT and CDR2 is FYEKMQ in the germline V gene (reference sequence). As DNA, the CDR3 is TGTGCCAGCAGCTCCCGCCTGGGGAGAGCTGAAGCTTTCTTT. Its protein is CASSSRLGRAEAFF.

This chain uses TRBV4-3 with TRBJ1-1, with unresolved D. The CDR3 runs to 16 residues. CDR1 is LGHNA, CDR2 YSLEER, per germline. V lost 1 base, J lost 0 bases, and 12 bases lay in between. The CDR3 DNA follows: TGCGCCAGCAGCCAAGGGCTCCCGACCATGAACACTGAAGCTTTCTTT. This encodes CASSQGLPTMNTEAFF.

DNA for the CDR3: TGTGCCAGCTCACCATCCGCCCGTGGCCCTGGAAACACCATATATTTT. It translates to CASSPSARGPGNTIYF. J is TRBJ1-3 and V is TRBV18; D gene unclear. Between the trimmed V and J ends, which lost 2 bases and 2 bases, there was a span of 13 bases. The CDR3 loop spans 16 amino acids. Germline V gene sequence: CDR1 KGHSH, CDR2 LQKENI.

The V and J genes are TRBV7-3 and TRBJ2-1, with 11 bases lining up with TRBD2. This CDR3 comprises 17 residues. CDR1 is SGHTA, CDR2 FQGTGA, per germline. V gave up 2 bases and J gave up 8 bases; unmatched junction bases: 11. The CDR3 is CASSLAGLAGGSDEQFF. The CDR3 bases are TGTGCCAGCAGCTTAGCCGGTCTAGCGGGAGGTTCGGATGAGCAGTTCTTC.

The rearrangement joins TRBV11-2 to TRBJ2-3; D is unclear. Per germline, CDR1 SGHAT and CDR2 FQNNGV. The CDR3 is 13 amino acids. V shed 0 bases and J shed 2 bases, with 3 bases lying between them. The CDR3 is CASSLEFTDTQYF. The CDR3 DNA is TGTGCCAGCAGCTTAGAGTTCACAGATACGCAGTATTTT.

The table lists this clone with a count of one. The rearrangement joins TRBV24-1 to TRBJ2-2; D unclear. The germline gives CDR1 KGHDR, CDR2 SFDVKD. The length of the CDR3 is 13 residues. Trimming pared 5 bases from V and 6 bases from J, leaving 9 bases between. The CDR3 sequence is CATSVGVSGELFF. The DNA of the CDR3 is TGTGCCACCAGTGTTGGGGTCTCCGGGGAGCTGTTTTTT.

V and J are TRBV7-9 and TRBJ1-1; D unclear. CDR3 size: 13 residues. V was cut by 3 bases and J by 1 base, with 6 bases left in between. CDR1 is SEHNR and CDR2 is FQNEAQ in the germline V gene (reference sequence). This chain's CDR3 is CASSFTENTEAFF. The CDR3 DNA follows: TGTGCCAGCAGCTTTACAGAGAACACTGAAGCTTTCTTT.

The chain is built from TRBV6-2 or TRBV6-3 and TRBJ2-7, with D perhaps given as TRBD1 or TRBD2 (5 bases each). V was pared by 0 bases and J by 0 bases, with 15 bases between. The germline V gene encodes CDR1 MNHEY and CDR2 SVGEGT. This CDR3 comprises 17 residues. CDR3 sequence: CASSYSYRAGASYEQYF. As DNA, the CDR3 is TGTGCCAGCAGTTACTCGTACCGTGCCGGGGCCTCCTACGAGCAGTACTTC.

The chain uses TRBV20-1 and TRBJ2-1; D is undetermined. Germline-derived CDR1 and CDR2 are DFQATT and SNEGSKA (reference sequence). There are 11 residues in the CDR3. V was clipped by 3 bases and J by 8 bases, with 8 bases between them. The CDR3 protein is CSARVSYEQFF. The DNA for the CDR3 is TGCAGTGCTAGGGTCAGCTATGAGCAGTTCTTC.

The genes are TRBV6-5 and TRBJ2-2; 10 nucleotides align to TRBD2. Germline V gives CDR1 MNHEY, CDR2 SVGAGI. Germline trimming cut 5 bases from V and 3 bases from J; bases unmatched to any gene: 3. The CDR3 runs to 15 residues. CDR3 nucleotides: TGTGCCAGCAGTCCCCTAGCGGGGGACACCGGGGAGCTGTTTTTT. Amino acids: CASSPLAGDTGELFF.

The gene calls are TRBV15 and TRBJ1-4; no clear D gene. Trimming took off 0 bases at V and 2 bases at J, with 13 bases between the two ends. The CDR3 runs 17 residues. The germline CDR1 and CDR2 sequences are LNHNV and YYDKDF (reference sequence). CDR3 bases: TGTGCCACCAGCAGAGACCCTGCCCGTGGGACTAATGAAAAACTGTTTTTT. It translates to CATSRDPARGTNEKLFF.

V is TRBV4-3 and J is TRBJ1-6; D perhaps matches TRBD1 (5 bases). The germline CDR1 and CDR2 sequences are LGHNA and YSLEER. Trimming removed 0 bases at V and 9 bases at J, with 18 bases between. The CDR3 spans 17 residues. The CDR3 nucleotides are TGCGCCAGCAGCCAAGATATCCGCGACCCAAGGGGTTCACCCCTCCACTTT. This sequence encodes CASSQDIRDPRGSPLHF.

The chain uses TRBV7-2 and TRBJ1-2, with 7 bases fitting TRBD1. With 2 bases clipped from V and 13 bases from J, the junction kept 7 bases outside the gene matches. Germline V lookup: CDR1 SGHTA, CDR2 FQGNSA. This CDR3 is built from 12 residues. As DNA, the CDR3 is TGTGCCAGCAGCTTAAACAGGGGCCGCCCCACCTTC. Translated, it gives CASSLNRGRPTF.

V and J are TRBV3-1 (or the pseudogene TRBV3-2) and TRBJ1-2; 7 nucleotides match TRBD1. The CDR3 contains 14 residues. The ends lost 2 bases at V and 7 bases at J; junction bases unmatched: 7. The germline CDR1 and CDR2 sequences are LGHDT and YNNKEL (reference sequence). The DNA for the CDR3 is TGTGCCAGCAGCCAAAGCAGGGGGGCCGGTGGCTACACCTTC. Translation gives CASSQSRGAGGYTF.

This clone was detected once. This chain links TRBV28 with TRBJ1-3; D is ambiguous. CDR3 length: 14 residues. The V gene's germline CDR1 is MDHEN and CDR2 SYDVKM. The germline V and J ends were trimmed by 4 bases and 2 bases, with 9 bases remaining between them. In nucleotides, the CDR3 is TGTGCCAGCAGTTCCGGCGGGACTGGAAACACCATATATTTT. Amino acid sequence: CASSSGGTGNTIYF.

This rearrangement joins TRBV7-2 to TRBJ1-5; no clear D. The V end lost 3 bases, the J end lost 1 base, and 4 bases lay between the germline ends. The CDR3 sequence is 13 residues long. Germline-derived CDR1 and CDR2 are SGHTA and FQGNSA. CDR3 amino acids: CASSFRSNQPQHF. The CDR3 coding sequence is TGTGCCAGCAGCTTCAGGAGCAATCAGCCCCAGCATTTT.

In its sample, this clone was seen once. The chain employs TRBV28 and TRBJ2-7; D gene ambiguous. Germline V gene lookup returns CDR1 MDHEN and CDR2 SYDVKM. The CDR3 totals 13 residues. Trimming removed 2 bases at V and 4 bases at J, with 9 bases between. The CDR3 protein is CASSLTAIYEQYF. The CDR3 nucleotides read TGTGCCAGCAGTTTAACGGCCATTTACGAGCAGTACTTC.